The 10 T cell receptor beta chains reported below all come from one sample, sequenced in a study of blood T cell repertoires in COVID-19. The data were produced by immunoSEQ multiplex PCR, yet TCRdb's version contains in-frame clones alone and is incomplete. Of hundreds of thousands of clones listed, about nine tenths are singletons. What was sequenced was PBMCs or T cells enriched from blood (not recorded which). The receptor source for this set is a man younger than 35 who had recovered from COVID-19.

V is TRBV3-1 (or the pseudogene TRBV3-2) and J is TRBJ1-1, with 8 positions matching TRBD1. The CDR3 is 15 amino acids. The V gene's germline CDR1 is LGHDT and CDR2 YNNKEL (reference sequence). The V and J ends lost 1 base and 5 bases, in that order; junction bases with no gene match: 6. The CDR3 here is CASSQAGQGGTEAFF. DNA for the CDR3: TGTGCCAGCAGCCAAGCCGGACAGGGCGGGACTGAAGCTTTCTTT.

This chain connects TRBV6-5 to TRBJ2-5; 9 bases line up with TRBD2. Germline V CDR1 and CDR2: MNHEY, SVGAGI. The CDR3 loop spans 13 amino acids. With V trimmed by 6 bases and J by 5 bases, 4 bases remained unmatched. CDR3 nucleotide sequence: TGTGCCAGCAGGGGGACTAGCCCCGAGACCCAGTACTTC. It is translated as CASRGTSPETQYF.

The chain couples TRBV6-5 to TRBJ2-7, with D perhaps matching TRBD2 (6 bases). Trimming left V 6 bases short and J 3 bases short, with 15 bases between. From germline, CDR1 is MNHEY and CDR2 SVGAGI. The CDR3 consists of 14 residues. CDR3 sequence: CASREGPANYEQYF. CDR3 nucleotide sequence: TGTGCCAGCAGGGAGGGGCCAGCCAACTACGAGCAGTACTTC.

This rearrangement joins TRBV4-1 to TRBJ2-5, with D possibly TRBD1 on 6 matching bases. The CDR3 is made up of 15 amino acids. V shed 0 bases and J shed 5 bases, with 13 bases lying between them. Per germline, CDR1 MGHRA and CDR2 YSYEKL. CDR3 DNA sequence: TGCGCCAGCAGCCAAGAAGGGGGATTCTGGGAGACCCAGTACTTC. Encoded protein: CASSQEGGFWETQYF.

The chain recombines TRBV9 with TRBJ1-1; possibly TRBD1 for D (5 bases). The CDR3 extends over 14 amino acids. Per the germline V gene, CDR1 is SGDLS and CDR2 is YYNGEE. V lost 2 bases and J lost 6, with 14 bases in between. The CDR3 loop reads CASSVEIKGSEAFF. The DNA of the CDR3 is TGTGCCAGCAGCGTGGAGATCAAGGGGTCTGAAGCTTTCTTT. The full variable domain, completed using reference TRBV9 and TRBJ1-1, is DSGVTQTPKHLITATGQRVTLRCSPRSGDLSVYWYQQSLDQGLQFLIQYYNGEERAKGNILERFSAQQFPDLHSELNLSSLELGDSALYFCASSVEIKGSEAFFGQGTRLTVV.

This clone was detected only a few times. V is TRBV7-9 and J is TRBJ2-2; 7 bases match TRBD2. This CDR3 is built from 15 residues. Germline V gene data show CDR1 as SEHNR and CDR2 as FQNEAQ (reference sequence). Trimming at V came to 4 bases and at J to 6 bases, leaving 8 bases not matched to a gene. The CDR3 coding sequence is TGTGCCAGCAGCTCCGGACTAGTTGTGGCCGGGGAGCTGTTTTTT. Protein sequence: CASSSGLVVAGELFF.

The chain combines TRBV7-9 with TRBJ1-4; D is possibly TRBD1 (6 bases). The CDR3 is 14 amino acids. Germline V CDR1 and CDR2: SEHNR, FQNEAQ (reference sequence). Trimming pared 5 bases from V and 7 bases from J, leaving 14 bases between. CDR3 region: CASSVAGEGEKLFF. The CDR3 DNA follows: TGTGCCAGCAGCGTGGCAGGGGAAGGTGAAAAACTGTTTTTT.

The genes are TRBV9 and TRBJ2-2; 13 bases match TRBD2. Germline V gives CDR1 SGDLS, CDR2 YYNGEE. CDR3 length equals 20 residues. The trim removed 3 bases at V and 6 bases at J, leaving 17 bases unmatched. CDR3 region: CASSAPNWTSGSRSPGELFF. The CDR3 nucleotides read TGTGCCAGCAGCGCCCCGAACTGGACTAGCGGGAGCAGGTCTCCCGGGGAGCTGTTTTTT.

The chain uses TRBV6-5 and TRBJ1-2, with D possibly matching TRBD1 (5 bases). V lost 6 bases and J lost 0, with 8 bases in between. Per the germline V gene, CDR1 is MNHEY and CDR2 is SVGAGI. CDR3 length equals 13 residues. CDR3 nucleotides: TGTGCCAGCAGGTCAGGGACTAACTATGGCTACACCTTC. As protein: CASRSGTNYGYTF.

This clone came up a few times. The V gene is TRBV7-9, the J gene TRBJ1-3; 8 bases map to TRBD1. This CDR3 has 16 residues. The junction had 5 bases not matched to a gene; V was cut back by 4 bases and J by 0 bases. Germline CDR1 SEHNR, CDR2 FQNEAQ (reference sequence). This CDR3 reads CASSSGQEYSGNTIYF. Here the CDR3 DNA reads TGTGCCAGCAGCTCGGGACAGGAATACTCTGGAAACACCATATATTTT.